The clone carrying this TCR beta chain was seen a few times. The antigen is unknown. The ends were cut back, 4 bases at V and 0 bases at J, with 12 bases in the middle. Looked up from germline, CDR1 is SGHDN and CDR2 is FVKESK. The CDR3 loop spans 15 amino acids. These data belong to a study of beta chain features in type 1 diabetes. Study background: What patients shared with healthy donors was a similar profile of age, gender and cell yields.

All of the isolated RNA was reverse transcribed, so expressed TCRB transcripts were sequenced. Sequencing of naive, central memory and regulatory T cell samples gave an average of roughly 3.5 million reads. Clones were read by immunoSEQ multiplex PCR, and TCRdb kept only the in-frame ones, dropping some. Of about 620,000 clones detected, 15% appear once; the ten largest clones hold about 0.097%. Findings of the study overall: When cDNA is sequenced, cells with high TCR expression could be over-represented.

By way of CD45RO/CCR7/CD25/CD127/CD95/CD27, the CD4+ regulatory, stem cell-like memory, central memory and naive cells were sorted. The sample taken for sequencing was naive CD4+ T cells from blood. The rearrangement uses TRBV14 and TRBJ1-2; D may be TRBD1 (6 bases). This clonotype was obtained from a man younger than 30 in good health. The CDR3 region is CASSPRTVPNYGYTF. DNA of the CDR3: TGTGCCAGCAGCCCCAGGACAGTACCTAACTATGGCTACACCTTC.